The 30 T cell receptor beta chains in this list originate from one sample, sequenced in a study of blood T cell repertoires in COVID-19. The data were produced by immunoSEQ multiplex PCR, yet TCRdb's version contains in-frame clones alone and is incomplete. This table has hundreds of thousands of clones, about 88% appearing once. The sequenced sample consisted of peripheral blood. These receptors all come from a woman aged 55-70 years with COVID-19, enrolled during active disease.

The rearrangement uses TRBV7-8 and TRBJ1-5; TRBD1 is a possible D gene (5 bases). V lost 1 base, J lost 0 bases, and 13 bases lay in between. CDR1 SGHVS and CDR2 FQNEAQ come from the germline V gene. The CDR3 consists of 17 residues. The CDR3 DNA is TGTGCCAGCAGCTTAGACAGGTACAGCTATAGCAATCAGCCCCAGCATTTT. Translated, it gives CASSLDRYSYSNQPQHF. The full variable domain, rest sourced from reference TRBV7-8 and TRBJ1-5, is GAGVSQSPRYKVAKRGQDVALRCDPISGHVSLFWYQQALGQGPEFLTYFQNEAQLDKSGLPSDRFFAERPEGSVSTLKIQRTQQEDSAVYLCASSLDRYSYSNQPQHFGDGTRLSIL.

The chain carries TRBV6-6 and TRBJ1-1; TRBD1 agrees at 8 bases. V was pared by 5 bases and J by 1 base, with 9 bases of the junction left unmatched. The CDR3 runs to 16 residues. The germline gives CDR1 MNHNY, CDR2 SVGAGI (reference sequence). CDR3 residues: CASSNTGGGWNTEAFF. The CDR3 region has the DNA TGTGCCAGCAGTAATACAGGGGGAGGGTGGAACACTGAAGCTTTCTTT.

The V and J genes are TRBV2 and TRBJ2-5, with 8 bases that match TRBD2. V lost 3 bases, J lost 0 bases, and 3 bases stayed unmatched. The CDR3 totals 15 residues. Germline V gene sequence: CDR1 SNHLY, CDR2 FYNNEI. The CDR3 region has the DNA TGTGCCAGCAGTGAGGGCGGGGGGCACCAAGAGACCCAGTACTTC. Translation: CASSEGGGHQETQYF.

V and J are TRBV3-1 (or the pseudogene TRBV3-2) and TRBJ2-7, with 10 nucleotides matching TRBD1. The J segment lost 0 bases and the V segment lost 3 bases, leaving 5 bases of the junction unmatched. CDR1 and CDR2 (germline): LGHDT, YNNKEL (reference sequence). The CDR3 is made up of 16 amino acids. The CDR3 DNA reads TGTGCCAGCAGCCAGAGGGGACAGGGGACCTCCTACGAGCAGTACTTC. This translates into CASSQRGQGTSYEQYF.

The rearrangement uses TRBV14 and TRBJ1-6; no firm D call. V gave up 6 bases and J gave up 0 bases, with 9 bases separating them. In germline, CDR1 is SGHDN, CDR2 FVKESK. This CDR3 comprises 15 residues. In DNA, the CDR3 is TGTGCCAGCAGTAAACAGAGCTCCTATAATTCACCCCTCCACTTT. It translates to CASSKQSSYNSPLHF.

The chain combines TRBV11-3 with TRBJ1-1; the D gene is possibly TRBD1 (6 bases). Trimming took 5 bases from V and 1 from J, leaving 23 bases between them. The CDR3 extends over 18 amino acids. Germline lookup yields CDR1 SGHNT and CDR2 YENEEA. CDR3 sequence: CASSKPTGTGGGNTEAFF. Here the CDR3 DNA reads TGTGCCAGCAGCAAGCCCACAGGGACCGGAGGAGGGAACACTGAAGCTTTCTTT.

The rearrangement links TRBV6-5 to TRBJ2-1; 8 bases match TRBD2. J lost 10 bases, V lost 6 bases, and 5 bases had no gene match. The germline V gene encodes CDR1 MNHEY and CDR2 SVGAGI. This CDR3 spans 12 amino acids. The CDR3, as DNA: TGTGCCAGCAGGGATTCGGGAGGGGAGCAGTTCTTC. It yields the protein CASRDSGGEQFF.

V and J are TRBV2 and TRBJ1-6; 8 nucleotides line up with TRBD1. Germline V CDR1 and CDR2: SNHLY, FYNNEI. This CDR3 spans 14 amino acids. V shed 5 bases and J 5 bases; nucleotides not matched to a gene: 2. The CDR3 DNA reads TGTGCCAGCAGTTCACAGGGGGATAATTCACCCCTCCACTTT. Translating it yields CASSSQGDNSPLHF. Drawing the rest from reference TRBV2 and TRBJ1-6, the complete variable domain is EPEVTQTPSHQVTQMGQEVILRCVPISNHLYFYWYRQILGQKVEFLVSFYNNEISEKSEIFDDQFSVERPDGSNFTLKIRSTKLEDSAMYFCASSSQGDNSPLHFGNGTRLTVT.

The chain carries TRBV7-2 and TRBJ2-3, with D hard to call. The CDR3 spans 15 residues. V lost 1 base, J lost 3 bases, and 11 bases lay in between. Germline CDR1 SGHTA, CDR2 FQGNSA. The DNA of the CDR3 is TGTGCCAGCAGCTTAGGATCCAGGATAACAGATACGCAGTATTTT. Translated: CASSLGSRITDTQYF.

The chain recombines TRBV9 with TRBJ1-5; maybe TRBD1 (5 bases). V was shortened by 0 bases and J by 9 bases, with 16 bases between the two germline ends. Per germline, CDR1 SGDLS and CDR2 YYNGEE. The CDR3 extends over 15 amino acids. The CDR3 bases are TGTGCCAGCAGCGTAGGCGGGGGGGGACTAGGGCCCCAGCATTTT. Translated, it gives CASSVGGGGLGPQHF. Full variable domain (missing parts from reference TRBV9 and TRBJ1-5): DSGVTQTPKHLITATGQRVTLRCSPRSGDLSVYWYQQSLDQGLQFLIQYYNGEERAKGNILERFSAQQFPDLHSELNLSSLELGDSALYFCASSVGGGGLGPQHFGDGTRLSIL.

The CDR3 reads CASSQLTGWYTGELFF. CDR3 bases: TGTGCCAGCAGCCAGCTGACAGGGTGGTACACCGGGGAGCTGTTTTTT. The V call is TRBV3-1 (or the pseudogene TRBV3-2), the J call TRBJ2-2, with 7 bases aligning to TRBD1. The CDR3 runs 16 residues. V dropped 3 bases and J dropped 3; count of bases not matched to a gene: 7. Germline CDR1 is LGHDT and CDR2 is YNNKEL (reference sequence).

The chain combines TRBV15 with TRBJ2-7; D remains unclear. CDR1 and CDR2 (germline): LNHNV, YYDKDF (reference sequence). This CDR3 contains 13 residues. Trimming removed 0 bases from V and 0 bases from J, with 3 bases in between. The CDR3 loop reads CATSRDSSYEQYF. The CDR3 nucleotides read TGTGCCACCAGCAGAGACAGCTCCTACGAGCAGTACTTC.

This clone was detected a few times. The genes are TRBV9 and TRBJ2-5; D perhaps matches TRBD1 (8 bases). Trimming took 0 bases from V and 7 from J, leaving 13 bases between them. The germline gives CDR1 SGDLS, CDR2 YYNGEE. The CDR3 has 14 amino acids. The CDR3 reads CASSVAYRGGTQYF. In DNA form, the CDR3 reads TGTGCCAGCAGCGTAGCTTACAGGGGGGGGACCCAGTACTTC.

The chain's CDR3 is CASSSTGGDYGYTF. CDR3 sequence (DNA): TGTGCCAGCAGCTCTACAGGGGGCGACTATGGCTACACCTTC. This chain uses TRBV13 with TRBJ1-2; 9 bases fit TRBD1. This CDR3 is 14 amino acids long. With 4 bases clipped from V and 3 bases from J, the junction kept 3 bases outside the gene matches. Germline CDR1 reads PRHDT; CDR2 reads FYEKMQ (reference sequence). Variable domain in full (rest from reference TRBV13 and TRBJ1-2): AAGVIQSPRHLIKEKRETATLKCYPIPRHDTVYWYQQGPGQDPQFLISFYEKMQSDKGSIPDRFSAQQFSDYHSELNMSSLELGDSALYFCASSSTGGDYGYTFGSGTRLTVV.

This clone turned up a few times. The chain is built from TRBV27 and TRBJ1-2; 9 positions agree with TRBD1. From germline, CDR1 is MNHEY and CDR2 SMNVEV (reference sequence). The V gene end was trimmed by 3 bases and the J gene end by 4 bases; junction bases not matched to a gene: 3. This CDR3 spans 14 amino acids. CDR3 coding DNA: TGTGCCAGCAGTTTGAACAGGGGGCTCTATGGCTACACCTTC. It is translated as CASSLNRGLYGYTF.

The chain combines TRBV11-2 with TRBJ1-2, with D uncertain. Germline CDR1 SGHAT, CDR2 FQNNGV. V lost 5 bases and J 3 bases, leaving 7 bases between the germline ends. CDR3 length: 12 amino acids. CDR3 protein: CASSPPDYGYTF. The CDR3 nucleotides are TGTGCCAGCAGCCCGCCGGACTATGGCTACACCTTC.

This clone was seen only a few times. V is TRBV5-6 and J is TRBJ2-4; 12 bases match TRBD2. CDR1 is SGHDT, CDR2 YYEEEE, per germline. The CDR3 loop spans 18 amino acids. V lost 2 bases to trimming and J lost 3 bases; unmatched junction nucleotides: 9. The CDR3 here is CASSLILAGGQSKNIQYF. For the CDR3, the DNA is TGTGCCAGCAGCTTAATACTAGCGGGGGGACAAAGCAAAAACATTCAGTACTTC.

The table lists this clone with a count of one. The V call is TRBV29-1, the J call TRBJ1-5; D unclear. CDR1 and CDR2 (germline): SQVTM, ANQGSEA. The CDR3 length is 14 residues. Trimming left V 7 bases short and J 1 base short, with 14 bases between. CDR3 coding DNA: TGCAGCGCCGAGGGTACGAGAAGCAATCAGCCCCAGCATTTT. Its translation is CSAEGTRSNQPQHF.

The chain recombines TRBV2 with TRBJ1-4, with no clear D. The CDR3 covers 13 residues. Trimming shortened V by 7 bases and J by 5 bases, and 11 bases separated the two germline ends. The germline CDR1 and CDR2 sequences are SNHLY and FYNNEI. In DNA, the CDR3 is TGTGCCAGCACCCGGACGGGGAATGAAAAACTGTTTTTT. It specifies CASTRTGNEKLFF.

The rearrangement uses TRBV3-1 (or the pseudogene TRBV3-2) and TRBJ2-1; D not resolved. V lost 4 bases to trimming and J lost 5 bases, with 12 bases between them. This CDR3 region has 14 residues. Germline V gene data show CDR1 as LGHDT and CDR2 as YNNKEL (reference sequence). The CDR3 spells CASSPSPVDNEQFF. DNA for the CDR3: TGTGCCAGCAGCCCCTCCCCCGTTGACAATGAGCAGTTCTTC.

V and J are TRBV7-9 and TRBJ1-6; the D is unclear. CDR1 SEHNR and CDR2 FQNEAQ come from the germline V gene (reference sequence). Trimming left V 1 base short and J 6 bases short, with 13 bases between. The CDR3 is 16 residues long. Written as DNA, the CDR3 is TGTGCCAGCAGCTTAGAGGCAGGAAGACCTAATTCACCCCTCCACTTT. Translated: CASSLEAGRPNSPLHF.

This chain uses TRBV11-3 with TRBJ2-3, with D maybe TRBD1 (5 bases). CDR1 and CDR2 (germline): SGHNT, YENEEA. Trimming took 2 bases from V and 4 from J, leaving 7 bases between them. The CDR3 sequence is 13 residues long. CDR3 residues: CASSLQGSDTQYF. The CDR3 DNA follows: TGTGCCAGCAGCTTACAGGGCTCAGATACGCAGTATTTT.

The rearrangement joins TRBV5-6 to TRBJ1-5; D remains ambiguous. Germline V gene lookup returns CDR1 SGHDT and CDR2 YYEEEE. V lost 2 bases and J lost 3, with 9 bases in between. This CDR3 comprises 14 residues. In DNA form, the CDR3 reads TGTGCCAGCAGCTTTCACGGGTTCAATCAGCCCCAGCATTTT. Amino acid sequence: CASSFHGFNQPQHF.

CDR3: CASSLDRGLVGGELFF. DNA for the CDR3: TGTGCCAGCAGCTTGGACAGGGGGCTTGTGGGCGGGGAGCTGTTTTTT. V is TRBV5-4 and J is TRBJ2-2; TRBD1 agrees at 9 bases. Germline-derived CDR1 and CDR2 are SGHNT and YYREEE (reference sequence). The CDR3 covers 16 residues. V lost 0 bases to trimming and J lost 7 bases; unmatched junction nucleotides: 7.

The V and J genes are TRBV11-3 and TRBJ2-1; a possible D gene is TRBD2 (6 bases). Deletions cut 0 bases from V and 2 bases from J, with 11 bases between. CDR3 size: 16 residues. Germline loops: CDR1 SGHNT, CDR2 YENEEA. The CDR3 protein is CASSLDQRAPYNEQFF. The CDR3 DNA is TGTGCCAGCAGCTTAGATCAGCGGGCCCCCTACAATGAGCAGTTCTTC.

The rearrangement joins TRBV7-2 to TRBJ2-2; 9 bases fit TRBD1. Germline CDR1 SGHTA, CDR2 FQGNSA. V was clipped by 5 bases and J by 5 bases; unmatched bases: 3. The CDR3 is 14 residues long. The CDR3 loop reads CASSVDRGTGELFF. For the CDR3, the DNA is TGTGCCAGCAGCGTCGACAGGGGGACCGGGGAGCTGTTTTTT.

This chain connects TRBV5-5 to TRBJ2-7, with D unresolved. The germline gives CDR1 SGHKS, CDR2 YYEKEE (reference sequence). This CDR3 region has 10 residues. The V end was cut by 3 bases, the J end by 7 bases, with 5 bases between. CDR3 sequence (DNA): TGTGCCAGCAGCTCTAAGGAGCAGTACTTC. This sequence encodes CASSSKEQYF.

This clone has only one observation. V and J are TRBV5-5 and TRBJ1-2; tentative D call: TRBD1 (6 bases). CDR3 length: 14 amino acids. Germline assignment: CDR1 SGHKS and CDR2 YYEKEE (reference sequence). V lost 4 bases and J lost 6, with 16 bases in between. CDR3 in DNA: TGTGCCAGCAGCCCCGCCCGGACAGATCATGGCTACACCTTC. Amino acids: CASSPARTDHGYTF.

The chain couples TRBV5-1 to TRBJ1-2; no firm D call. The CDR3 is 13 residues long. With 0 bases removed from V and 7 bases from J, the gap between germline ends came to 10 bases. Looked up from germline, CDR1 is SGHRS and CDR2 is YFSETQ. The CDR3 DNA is TGCGCCAGCAGCTTGGACAGAGTGGGTGGCTACACCTTC. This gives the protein CASSLDRVGGYTF.

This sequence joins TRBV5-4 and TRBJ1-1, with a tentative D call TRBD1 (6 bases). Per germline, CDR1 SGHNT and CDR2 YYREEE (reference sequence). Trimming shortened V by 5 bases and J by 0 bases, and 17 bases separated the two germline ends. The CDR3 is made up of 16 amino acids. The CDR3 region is CASRGSGHSMNTEAFF. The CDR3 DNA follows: TGTGCCAGCAGGGGTTCGGGACATAGCATGAACACTGAAGCTTTCTTT.